This T cell receptor beta chain is drawn from a study of pediatric ulcerative colitis. CDR1 and CDR2 from the germline V gene are SGHNT and YYREEE (reference sequence). The CDR3 totals 16 residues. V lost 5 bases and J 3 bases, leaving 21 bases between the germline ends. TCRdb's copy holds only in-frame clones and misses some; the assay was immunoSEQ multiplex PCR. Seen here are tens of thousands of clones, roughly 79% observed once, and the top ten hold around 3.8%. The rectum was sampled with one to two pinch biopsies at colonoscopy. Points from the study as a whole: Blood-rectal clonal overlap within each person was significantly higher in ulcerative colitis patients than controls. Two patients had blood samples with substantially reduced template counts. Some T cells in rectal biopsies may come from blood, especially with overt colitis.

Notes on this clone: No antigen is known for it.

Sequencing was carried out using gut tissue. The genes are TRBV5-4 and TRBJ2-7; D might be TRBD1 (7 bases). This clonotype originated in a girl aged 5-17 years with moderate ulcerative colitis. CDR3 region: CASSQGISGQVYEQYF. The CDR3 bases are TGTGCCAGCAGTCAGGGGATTAGCGGACAGGTCTACGAGCAGTACTTC.